A selection of T cell receptor beta chains follows, all from one sample in a study of cytomegalovirus exposure and HLA in healthy donors. Sequencing was performed with immunoSEQ multiplex PCR; in TCRdb, only in-frame clones are kept and a portion is missing. In the table there are tens of thousands of clones, about four fifths of which are singletons. Sequenced input: PBMCs. Receptors were obtained from a woman aged 30 to 39 in good health and CMV-seronegative. The CDR3 runs from the conserved cysteine through the conserved F or W. Each record gives: J gene, clone size, D gene, V gene, CDR3 protein, CDR3 DNA. D genes are given only for firm matches. Expanded clones get a size class; other rows say once, few or many, or leave the size out.

J: TRBJ2-1
size: -
D: -
V: TRBV28
CDR3: CASSVTSAGADEQFF
DNA: TGTGCCAGCAGCGTAACTAGCGCGGGGGCGGATGAGCAGTTCTTC

J: TRBJ1-5
size: -
D: -
V: TRBV5-8
CDR3: CASSGPNQPQHF
DNA: TGTGCCAGCAGCGGGCCTAATCAGCCCCAGCATTTT

J: TRBJ1-1
size: -
D: -
V: TRBV11-1
CDR3: CASSLMDGGTEAFF
DNA: TGTGCCAGCAGCTTAATGGATGGGGGGACTGAAGCTTTCTTT

J: TRBJ2-1
size: -
D: -
V: TRBV25-1
CDR3: CASNAGLFGQFF
DNA: TGTGCCAGCAATGCCGGACTCTTTGGGCAGTTCTTC

J: TRBJ2-7
size: -
D: -
V: TRBV4-2
CDR3: CASSATGWAYEQYF
DNA: TGTGCCAGCAGCGCCACAGGGTGGGCCTACGAGCAGTACTTC

J: TRBJ1-4
size: -
D: -
V: TRBV5-6
CDR3: CASSLGGGTNEKLFF
DNA: TGTGCCAGCAGCTTGGGTGGAGGAACTAATGAAAAACTGTTTTTT

J: TRBJ1-2
size: -
D: -
V: TRBV12-5
CDR3: CASGLGQGYGYTF
DNA: TGTGCTAGTGGTTTGGGCCAGGGCTATGGCTACACCTTC

J: TRBJ1-3
size: once
D: TRBD1
V: TRBV5-1
CDR3: CASSLSGQGSGNTIYF
DNA: TGCGCCAGCAGCTTGTCGGGACAGGGCTCTGGAAACACCATATATTTT

J: TRBJ2-7
size: -
D: TRBD1
V: TRBV28
CDR3: CATLRQGPTYEQYF
DNA: TGTGCCACCCTCCGACAGGGGCCTACCTACGAGCAGTACTTC

J: TRBJ1-1
size: -
D: TRBD1
V: TRBV30
CDR3: CAWDRVGREAFF
DNA: TGTGCCTGGGACAGGGTCGGACGTGAAGCTTTCTTT

J: TRBJ2-5
size: -
D: -
V: TRBV2
CDR3: CASIPNLLSDQYF
DNA: TGTGCCAGCATCCCTAACTTGTTGAGTGACCAGTACTTC

J: TRBJ2-7
size: -
D: -
V: TRBV5-3
CDR3: CARSLWWRPTYEQYF
DNA: TGTGCCAGAAGCTTGTGGTGGAGGCCGACCTACGAGCAGTACTTC

J: TRBJ1-1
size: -
D: -
V: TRBV18
CDR3: CASSPQGMRNTEAFF
DNA: TGTGCCAGCTCGCCGCAGGGGATGAGGAATACTGAAGCTTTCTTT

J: TRBJ2-1
size: -
D: -
V: TRBV5-1
CDR3: CASSPGQSSYNEQFF
DNA: TGCGCCAGCAGCCCCGGACAGAGCTCCTACAATGAGCAGTTCTTC

J: TRBJ1-5
size: -
D: TRBD1
V: TRBV28
CDR3: CASRPQGASNQPQHF
DNA: TGTGCCAGCAGGCCTCAGGGGGCTAGCAATCAGCCCCAGCATTTT

J: TRBJ1-4
size: -
D: TRBD1
V: TRBV5-1
CDR3: CASSSGQPNEKLFF
DNA: TGCGCCAGCTCGTCGGGACAGCCGAATGAAAAACTGTTTTTT

J: TRBJ1-4
size: -
D: -
V: TRBV29-1
CDR3: CSVAAGTGEVCF
DNA: -

J: TRBJ2-3
size: -
D: TRBD2
V: TRBV7-2
CDR3: CASSHQWTSGITDTQYF
DNA: TGTGCCAGCAGCCATCAATGGACTAGCGGGATCACAGATACGCAGTATTTT

J: TRBJ2-2
size: few
D: TRBD2
V: TRBV7-8
CDR3: CASSLRSLAGGEAGELFF
DNA: TGTGCCAGCAGCTTACGCAGTCTAGCGGGAGGAGAGGCCGGGGAGCTGTTTTTT

J: TRBJ2-1
size: once
D: TRBD2
V: TRBV6-1
CDR3: CASSGHRTSGSSYNEQFF
DNA: TGTGCCAGCAGTGGACATAGGACTAGCGGGAGCTCCTACAATGAGCAGTTCTTC

J: TRBJ2-7
size: -
D: -
V: TRBV28
CDR3: CASSTLGGRLSSYEQYF
DNA: TGCGCCAGCAGCACCCTGGGGGGGCGATTGAGCTCCTACGAGCAGTACTTC

J: TRBJ2-5
size: -
D: TRBD2
V: TRBV11-3
CDR3: CASSLSGSGQETQYF
DNA: TGTGCCAGCAGCTTAAGCGGGAGTGGTCAAGAGACCCAGTACTTC

J: TRBJ1-2
size: few
D: -
V: TRBV30
CDR3: CALQHYAIYGYTF
DNA: TGTGCCCTACAGCATTACGCAATCTATGGCTACACCTTC

J: TRBJ2-7
size: -
D: TRBD2
V: TRBV19
CDR3: CASSIESGRIYEQYF
DNA: TGTGCCAGTAGTATAGAAAGCGGGAGAATCTACGAGCAGTACTTC

J: TRBJ1-5
size: few
D: -
V: TRBV30
CDR3: CAWSGQVVFQPQHF
DNA: TGTGCCTGGAGTGGACAGGTAGTATTTCAGCCCCAGCATTTT

J: TRBJ1-6
size: -
D: TRBD1
V: TRBV28
CDR3: CASTMMGQGVNNSPLHF
DNA: TGTGCCAGCACCATGATGGGACAGGGGGTGAATAATTCACCCCTCCACTTT

J: TRBJ1-4
size: few
D: TRBD1
V: TRBV30
CDR3: CAWSRDRGEKLFF
DNA: TGTGCCTGGAGTCGGGACAGGGGTGAAAAACTGTTTTTT

J: TRBJ2-7
size: -
D: -
V: TRBV19
CDR3: CASSTRRGTSYEQYF
DNA: TGTGCCAGTAGTACCCGTCGAGGTACTTCCTACGAGCAGTACTTC

J: TRBJ2-1
size: -
D: -
V: TRBV6-5
CDR3: CASSYGSVNEQFF
DNA: TGTGCCAGCAGTTATGGTAGCGTGAATGAGCAGTTCTTC

J: TRBJ2-2
size: -
D: -
V: TRBV11-2
CDR3: CASSLDRLESAGELFF
DNA: TGTGCCAGCAGCTTAGATCGACTTGAGTCAGCCGGGGAGCTGTTTTTT

J: TRBJ2-2
size: -
D: -
V: TRBV6-6
CDR3: CARSRERTGELFF
DNA: TGTGCCAGGTCACGGGAAAGAACCGGGGAGCTGTTTTTT

J: TRBJ1-1
size: -
D: TRBD1
V: TRBV28
CDR3: CASSLGDRAGTEAFF
DNA: TGTGCCAGCAGTTTGGGGGACAGGGCGGGCACTGAAGCTTTCTTT

J: TRBJ2-1
size: few
D: -
V: TRBV7-3
CDR3: CASSLNSGPSYNEQFF
DNA: TGTGCCAGCAGCTTAAATAGCGGACCTTCCTACAATGAGCAGTTCTTC

J: TRBJ1-2
size: -
D: TRBD1
V: TRBV2
CDR3: CASSDLPDRGFYGYTF
DNA: TGTGCCAGCAGCGACTTACCCGACAGGGGATTCTATGGCTACACCTTC

J: TRBJ2-5
size: -
D: -
V: TRBV6-6
CDR3: CASSYPSGTQYF
DNA: TGTGCCAGCAGTTACCCCAGTGGGACCCAGTACTTC

J: TRBJ2-1
size: -
D: TRBD1
V: TRBV5-4
CDR3: CASSPDRGSYNEQFF
DNA: TGTGCCAGCAGCCCGGACAGGGGGAGCTACAATGAGCAGTTCTTC

J: TRBJ1-4
size: -
D: -
V: TRBV27
CDR3: CASSSLVGAGEKLFF
DNA: TGTGCCAGCAGTTCCTTGGTAGGAGCTGGGGAAAAACTGTTTTTT

J: TRBJ1-4
size: few
D: -
V: TRBV27
CDR3: CASRGPGTLNEKLFF
DNA: TGTGCCAGCAGGGGCCCCGGGACTCTAAATGAAAAACTGTTTTTT

J: TRBJ1-1
size: -
D: -
V: TRBV4-1
CDR3: CASSPGQGHLGGEAFF
DNA: TGCGCCAGCAGCCCAGGACAAGGGCACCTTGGGGGGGAAGCTTTCTTT

J: TRBJ2-6
size: -
D: -
V: TRBV19
CDR3: CASSIGRNSGANVLTF
DNA: TGTGCCAGTAGTATCGGCAGGAACTCTGGGGCCAACGTCCTGACTTTC

J: TRBJ1-5
size: -
D: -
V: TRBV14
CDR3: CASSRSGGNQPQHF
DNA: TGTGCCAGCAGCCGATCAGGGGGCAATCAGCCCCAGCATTTT

J: TRBJ2-1
size: -
D: TRBD2
V: TRBV4-1
CDR3: CASSQNFTGTSGWSEQFF
DNA: TGCGCCAGCAGCCAAAATTTTACCGGGACTAGCGGGTGGAGTGAGCAGTTCTTC

J: TRBJ2-3
size: few
D: -
V: TRBV5-1
CDR3: CASSLATGADTQYF
DNA: TGCGCCAGCAGCTTGGCCACGGGGGCAGATACGCAGTATTTT

J: TRBJ2-3
size: -
D: TRBD2
V: TRBV5-1
CDR3: CASSYMTSGSTDTQYF
DNA: TGCGCCAGCAGCTACATGACTAGCGGGAGCACAGATACGCAGTATTTT

J: TRBJ1-5
size: -
D: -
V: TRBV9
CDR3: CASSGDTNNQPQHF
DNA: TGTGCCAGCAGCGGGGACACAAACAATCAGCCCCAGCATTTT

J: TRBJ2-5
size: -
D: -
V: TRBV7-3
CDR3: CASSPGGGQETQYF
DNA: TGTGCCAGCAGCCCGGGGGGCGGGCAAGAGACCCAGTACTTC

J: TRBJ1-1
size: once
D: TRBD1
V: TRBV19
CDR3: CASTIDRDTEAFF
DNA: TGTGCCAGTACTATCGACAGGGACACTGAAGCTTTCTTT

J: TRBJ2-1
size: -
D: TRBD2
V: TRBV6-1
CDR3: CASSLGLDRDEQFF
DNA: TGTGCCAGCAGCCTGGGACTAGATAGGGATGAGCAGTTCTTC

J: TRBJ2-2
size: -
D: -
V: TRBV27
CDR3: CASSSLAVTNTGELFF
DNA: TGTGCCAGCAGCTCCCTCGCGGTTACAAACACCGGGGAGCTGTTTTTT

J: TRBJ1-2
size: -
D: TRBD1
V: TRBV5-6
CDR3: CASTLDRAVYGYTF
DNA: TGTGCCAGCACCCTGGACAGGGCGGTCTATGGCTACACCTTC

J: TRBJ1-2
size: -
D: -
V: TRBV20-1
CDR3: CSPGGYTF
DNA: TGCAGTCCAGGCGGCTACACCTTC